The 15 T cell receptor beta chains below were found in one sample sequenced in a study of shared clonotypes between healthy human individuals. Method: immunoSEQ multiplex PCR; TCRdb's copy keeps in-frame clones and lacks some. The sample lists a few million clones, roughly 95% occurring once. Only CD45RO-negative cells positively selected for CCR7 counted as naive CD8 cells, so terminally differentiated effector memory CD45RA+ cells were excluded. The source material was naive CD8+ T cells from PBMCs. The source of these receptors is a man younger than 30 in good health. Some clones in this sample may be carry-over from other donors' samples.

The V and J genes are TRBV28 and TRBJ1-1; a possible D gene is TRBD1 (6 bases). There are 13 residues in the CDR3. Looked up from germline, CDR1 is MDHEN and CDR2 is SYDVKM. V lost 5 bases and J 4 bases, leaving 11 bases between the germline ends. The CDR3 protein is CASSPTGSTEAFF. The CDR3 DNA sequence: TGTGCCAGCAGTCCCACAGGGAGCACTGAAGCTTTCTTT.

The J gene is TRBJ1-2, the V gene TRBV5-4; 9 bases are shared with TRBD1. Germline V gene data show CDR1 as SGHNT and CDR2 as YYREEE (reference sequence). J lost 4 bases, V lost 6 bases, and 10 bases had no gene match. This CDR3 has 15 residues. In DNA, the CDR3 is TGTGCCAGCACAGAAGTTACAGGGGGCGTCTATGGCTACACCTTC. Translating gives CASTEVTGGVYGYTF.

In nucleotides, the CDR3 is TGCGCCAGCAGCTTGGAGGCCATCCCCCGCTCCTACGAGCAGTACTTC. Residues: CASSLEAIPRSYEQYF. This chain connects TRBV5-1 to TRBJ2-7; D remains unclear. The CDR3 has 16 residues. Trimming removed 0 bases at V and 0 bases at J, with 13 bases between. CDR1 is SGHRS, CDR2 YFSETQ, per germline.

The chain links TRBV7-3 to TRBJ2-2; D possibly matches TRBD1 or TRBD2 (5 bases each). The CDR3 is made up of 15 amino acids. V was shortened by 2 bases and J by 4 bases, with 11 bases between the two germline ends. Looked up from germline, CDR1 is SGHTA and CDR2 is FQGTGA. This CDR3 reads CASSLERGPTGELFF. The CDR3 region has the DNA TGTGCCAGCAGCTTAGAGAGGGGCCCCACCGGGGAGCTGTTTTTT.

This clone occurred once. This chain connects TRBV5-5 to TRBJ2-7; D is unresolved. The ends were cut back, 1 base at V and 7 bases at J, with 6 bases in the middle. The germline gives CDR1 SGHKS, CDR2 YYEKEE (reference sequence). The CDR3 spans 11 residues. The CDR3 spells CASSLQAEQYF. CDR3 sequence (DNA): TGTGCCAGCAGCTTGCAGGCGGAGCAGTACTTC.

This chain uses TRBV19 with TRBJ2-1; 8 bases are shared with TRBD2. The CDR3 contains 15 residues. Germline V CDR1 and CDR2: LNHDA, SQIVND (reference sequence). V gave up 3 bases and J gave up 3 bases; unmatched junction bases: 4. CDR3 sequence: CASSISGILYNEQFF. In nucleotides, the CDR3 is TGTGCCAGTAGTATTAGCGGGATCCTCTACAATGAGCAGTTCTTC.

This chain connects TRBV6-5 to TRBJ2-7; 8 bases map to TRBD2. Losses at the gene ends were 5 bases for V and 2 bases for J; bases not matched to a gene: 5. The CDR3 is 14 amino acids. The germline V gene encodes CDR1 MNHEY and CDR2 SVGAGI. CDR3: CASSTGLATYEQYF. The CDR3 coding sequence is TGTGCCAGCAGTACAGGACTAGCAACCTACGAGCAGTACTTC.

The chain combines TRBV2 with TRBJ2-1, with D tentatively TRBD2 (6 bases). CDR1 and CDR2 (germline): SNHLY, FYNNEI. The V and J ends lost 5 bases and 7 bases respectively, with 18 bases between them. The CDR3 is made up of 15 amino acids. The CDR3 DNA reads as TGTGCCAGCAGTCTTTTGGGGGAGGAGAGGAATGAGCAGTTCTTC. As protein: CASSLLGEERNEQFF.

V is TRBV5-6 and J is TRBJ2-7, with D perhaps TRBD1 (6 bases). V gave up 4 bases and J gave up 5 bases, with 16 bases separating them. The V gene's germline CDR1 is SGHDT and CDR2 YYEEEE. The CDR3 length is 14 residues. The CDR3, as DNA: TGTGCCAGCAGCCGAAGAAGACAGGTTGACGAGCAGTACTTC. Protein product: CASSRRRQVDEQYF.

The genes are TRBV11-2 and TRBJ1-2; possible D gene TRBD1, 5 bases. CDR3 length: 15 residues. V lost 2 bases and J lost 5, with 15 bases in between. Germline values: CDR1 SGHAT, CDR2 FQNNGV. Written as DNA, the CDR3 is TGTGCCAGCAGCTTACCAGTACACAGGATTTATGGCTACACCTTC. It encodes CASSLPVHRIYGYTF.

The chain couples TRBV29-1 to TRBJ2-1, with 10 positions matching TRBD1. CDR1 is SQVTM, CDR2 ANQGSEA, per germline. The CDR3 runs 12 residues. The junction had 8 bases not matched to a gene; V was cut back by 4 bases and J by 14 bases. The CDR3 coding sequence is TGCAGCGTTGTTCATCTGGGGACAGGGGAGTTCTTC. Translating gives CSVVHLGTGEFF.

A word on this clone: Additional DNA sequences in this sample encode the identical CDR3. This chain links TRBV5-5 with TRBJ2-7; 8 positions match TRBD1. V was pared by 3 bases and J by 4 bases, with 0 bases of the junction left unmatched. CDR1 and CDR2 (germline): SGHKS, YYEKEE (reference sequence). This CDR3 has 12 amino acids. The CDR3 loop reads CASSWTGYEQYF. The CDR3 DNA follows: TGTGCCAGCAGCTGGACAGGGTACGAGCAGTACTTC. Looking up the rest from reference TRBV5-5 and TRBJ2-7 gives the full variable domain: DAGVTQSPTHLIKTRGQQVTLRCSPISGHKSVSWYQQVLGQGPQFIFQYYEKEERGRGNFPDRFSARQFPNYSSELNVNALLLGDSALYLCASSWTGYEQYFGPGTRLTVT.

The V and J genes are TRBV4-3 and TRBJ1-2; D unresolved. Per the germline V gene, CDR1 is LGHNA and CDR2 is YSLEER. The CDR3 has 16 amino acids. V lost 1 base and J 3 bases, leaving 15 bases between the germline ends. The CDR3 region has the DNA TGCGCCAGCAGCCAAGGGACTTTCCATTCCGACTATGGCTACACCTTC. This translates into CASSQGTFHSDYGYTF.

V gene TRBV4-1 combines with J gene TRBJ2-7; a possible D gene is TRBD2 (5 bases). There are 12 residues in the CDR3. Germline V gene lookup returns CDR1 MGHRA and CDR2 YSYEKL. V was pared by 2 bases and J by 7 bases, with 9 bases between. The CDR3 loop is CASSQRDEEQYF. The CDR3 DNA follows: TGCGCCAGCAGCCAACGGGATGAAGAGCAGTACTTC.

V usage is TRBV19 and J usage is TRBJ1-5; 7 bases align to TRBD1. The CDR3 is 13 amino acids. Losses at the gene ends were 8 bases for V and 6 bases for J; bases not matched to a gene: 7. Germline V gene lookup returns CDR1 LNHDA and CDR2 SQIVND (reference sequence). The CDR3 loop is CASAQGVVQPQHF. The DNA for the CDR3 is TGTGCCAGTGCGCAGGGGGTGGTTCAGCCCCAGCATTTT.